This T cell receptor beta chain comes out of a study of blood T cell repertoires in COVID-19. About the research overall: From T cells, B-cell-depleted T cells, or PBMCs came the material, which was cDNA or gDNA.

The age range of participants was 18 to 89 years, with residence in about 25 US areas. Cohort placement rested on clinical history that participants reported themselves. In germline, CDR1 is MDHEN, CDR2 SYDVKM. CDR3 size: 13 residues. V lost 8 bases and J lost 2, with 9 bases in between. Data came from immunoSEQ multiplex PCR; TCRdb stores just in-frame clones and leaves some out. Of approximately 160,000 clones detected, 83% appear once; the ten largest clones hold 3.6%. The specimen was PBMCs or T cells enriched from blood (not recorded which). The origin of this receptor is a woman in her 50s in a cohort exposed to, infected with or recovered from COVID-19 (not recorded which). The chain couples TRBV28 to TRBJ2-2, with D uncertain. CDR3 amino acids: CASYNSNTGELFF. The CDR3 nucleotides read TGTGCCAGCTATAACAGTAACACCGGGGAGCTGTTTTTT.